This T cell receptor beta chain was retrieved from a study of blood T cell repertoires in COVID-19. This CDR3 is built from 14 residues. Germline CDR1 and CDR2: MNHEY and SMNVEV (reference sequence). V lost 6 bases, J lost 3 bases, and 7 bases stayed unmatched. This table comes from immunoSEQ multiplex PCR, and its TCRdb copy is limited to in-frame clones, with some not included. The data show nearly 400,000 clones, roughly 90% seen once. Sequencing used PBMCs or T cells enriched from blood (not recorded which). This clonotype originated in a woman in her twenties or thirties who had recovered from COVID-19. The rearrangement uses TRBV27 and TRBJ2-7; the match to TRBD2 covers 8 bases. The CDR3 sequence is CASRGAGGLYEQYF. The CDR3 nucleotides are TGTGCCAGCAGGGGGGCGGGGGGCCTCTACGAGCAGTACTTC.